This T cell receptor (beta chain) was obtained from a study of regulatory T cells in long-lasting Graves disease (dated by TCRdb to 2020 to 2023). With respect to the entire study: Persistent Graves' disease was defined as antithyroid drug treatment for over 5 years with persistently positive TSH receptor autoantibodies. Antithyroid drugs had been taken for around 9.8 years on average by persistent Graves' disease patients in the clinical cohort. A total of roughly 35 samples underwent TCR sequencing: 13 from persistent and some 20 from newly diagnosed Graves' disease patients. The study took place in China and was registered as a clinical trial. Peripheral blood TCR sequencing and RNA sequencing compared persistent Graves' disease patients with newly diagnosed Graves' disease patients.

This sample's time point label indicates: persistent/refractory GD, antithyroid drugs over 5 years with positive TRAb. RNA was extracted from PBMCs in TRIzol for both TCR sequencing and RNA sequencing. The diagnosis of Graves' disease followed American Thyroid Association guidelines. The patients came from an endocrinology department in Xi'an, China. Each patient gave around 9.2 milliliters of peripheral blood, collected in an EDTA anticoagulant tube. PBMCs were isolated by Ficoll Paque Plus density gradient separation without further T cell sorting. An Agilent 2100 Bioanalyzer and agarose gel were used to check RNA quality, and a NanoDrop 2000 was used to measure RNA concentration. What the research found in general, with its limitations: Sequencing and analysis were restricted to the TCR beta chain. Compared with newly diagnosed patients, patients with persistent Graves' disease had lower TCR Shannon entropy and fewer highly expanded clones, which suggests clonal expansion. The small sample size was acknowledged by the authors as a limitation that may reduce accuracy. Only peripheral blood was studied, because thyroid tissue, the primary lesion, was inaccessible. Persistent patients shared more public clonotypes among themselves (around 2,500) than newly diagnosed patients did (about 1,000).

A word on this clonotype: The clone's antigen remains unknown. Within one base of it there is no much larger clone, and no base qualities were kept.

The library was generated by multiplex PCR. For sequencing, an Illumina HiSeq 4000 was employed. CDR3 regions were amplified by Arm-PCR with iRepertoire HTBI primers to construct TCR beta libraries. PCR products were gel purified before sequencing. The source study handled its data this way. Gene usage analysis of CDR3 amino acid clonotypes relied on the 60 to 65 TRBV and 15 or so TRBJ segments identified across samples. COPE and FqMerger were used to merge filtered high-quality paired reads into contigs. BLAST was used to align contigs to IMGT TRBV, TRBD and TRBJ reference genes, and CDR3 was defined according to IMGT. Highly expanded clones were defined as clonotypes with a frequency above 0.1%. Repertoire diversity was measured by Shannon entropy, and V-J evenness by the Gini coefficient. Clonotypes shared by more than one individual were considered public. The raw public data were reprocessed by TCRdb itself: fastp quality trimming at Q25, MiXCR clonotype calling, in-frame beta chains only. Rows are combined by CDR3 protein, so each entry shows the most common genes and DNA. None of the V and J calls come from the authors' own analysis; TCRdb made them. The sample data list roughly 490,000 distinct CDR3 sequences, and approximately 23% of these were observed just once. Under 15% of the sample rests with the top ten.

The sequence came from a female donor with Graves disease. The sample was peripheral blood mononuclear cells (PBMCs), taken when the disease was refractory, from a patient treated with antithyroid drugs.

The nucleotides are TGTGCCAGTAAACGGACTAGCGGGGCGAACACCGGGGAGCTGTTTTTT. Its protein is CASKRTSGANTGELFF. The rearranged chain carries TRBV19 and TRBJ2-2; 12 of the junction bases match TRBD2. According to the germline V gene (reference sequence), CDR1 reads LNHDA and CDR2 reads SQIVND. V is pruned by 7 bases and J by 0 bases, leaving 3 bases of the junction without a gene match. The CDR3 spans 16 residues, from the cysteine through the phenylalanine. The kept DNA is CDR3 alone, 48 bases in frame from the first base.